Listed below are T cell receptor beta chains from one sample, sequenced in a study of blood T cell repertoires in COVID-19. Using immunoSEQ multiplex PCR, the repertoire was profiled, and TCRdb retains in-frame clones only, with some absent. The sample lists approximately 120,000 clones, 70% to 75% seen once, with 6% in the top ten. Sequenced sample: peripheral blood. Receptors were obtained from a man at least 80 years old with COVID-19, enrolled during active disease. Each CDR3 is given with its conserved first and last residue. Fields, in order: V gene, CDR3 length, J gene, clone size, D gene, CDR3 protein, CDR3 DNA. A D gene is named only where the DNA matches it firmly. Size is stated for part of the rows, as once, few or many counts, or as a class when the clone is expanded.

V: TRBV19; length: 14; J: TRBJ2-4; size: NA; D: TRBD1; CDR3: CASKRGLAKNIQYF; DNA: TGTGCCAGTAAAAGGGGGCTGGCCAAAAACATTCAGTACTTC
V: TRBV10-2; length: 13; J: TRBJ1-6; size: NA; D: NA; CDR3: CASSESGGSPLHF; DNA: TGCGCCAGCAGTGAGTCGGGGGGTTCACCCCTCCACTTT
V: TRBV28; length: 13; J: TRBJ1-2; size: NA; D: TRBD1; CDR3: CASKRDRFYGYTF; DNA: TGTGCCAGCAAACGGGACAGGTTCTATGGCTACACCTTC
V: TRBV7-9; length: 12; J: TRBJ2-7; size: NA; D: NA; CDR3: CASSHSPYEQYF; DNA: TGTGCCAGCAGTCATTCCCCATACGAGCAGTACTTC
V: TRBV19; length: 16; J: TRBJ2-4; size: NA; D: TRBD2; CDR3: CASSIRGGLAKNIQYF; DNA: TGTGCCAGTAGTATCCGGGGGGGCTTAGCCAAAAACATTCAGTACTTC
V: TRBV9; length: 14; J: TRBJ2-7; size: NA; D: NA; CDR3: CASSVASSPYEQYF; DNA: TGTGCCAGCAGCGTAGCTTCTAGCCCCTACGAGCAGTACTTC
V: TRBV24-1; length: 17; J: TRBJ2-2; size: many; D: NA; CDR3: CATSDLQGDMNTGELFF; DNA: TGTGCCACCAGTGATTTGCAAGGGGACATGAACACCGGGGAGCTGTTTTTT
V: TRBV18; length: 13; J: TRBJ1-5; size: few; D: NA; CDR3: CASSSDSNQPQHF; DNA: TGTGCCAGCTCATCAGATAGCAATCAGCCCCAGCATTTT
V: TRBV29-1; length: 13; J: TRBJ2-3; size: NA; D: NA; CDR3: CSVETGGTDTQYF; DNA: TGCAGCGTTGAAACAGGAGGGACAGATACGCAGTATTTT
V: TRBV4-1; length: 19; J: TRBJ2-1; size: NA; D: TRBD2; CDR3: CASSRDRLAGVFTYNEQFF; DNA: TGCGCCAGCAGCCGGGACCGACTAGCGGGAGTATTCACCTACAATGAGCAGTTCTTC
V: TRBV6-5; length: 13; J: TRBJ2-7; size: NA; D: NA; CDR3: CASRRGRDYEQYF; DNA: TGTGCCAGCAGAAGGGGGAGGGACTACGAGCAGTACTTC
V: TRBV28; length: 15; J: TRBJ2-7; size: NA; D: NA; CDR3: CASSLSGVGEAEQYF; DNA: TGTGCCAGCAGTTTATCCGGTGTAGGGGAGGCCGAGCAGTACTTC
V: TRBV25-1; length: 17; J: TRBJ2-1; size: NA; D: NA; CDR3: CASSESDRVISYNEQFF; DNA: TGTGCCAGCAGTGAATCCGACCGGGTTATTTCCTACAATGAGCAGTTCTTC
V: TRBV14; length: 16; J: TRBJ2-5; size: NA; D: TRBD1; CDR3: CASSRLGTVPQETQYF; DNA: TGTGCCAGCAGTCGACTTGGGACAGTGCCCCAAGAGACCCAGTACTTC
V: TRBV9; length: 17; J: TRBJ2-3; size: NA; D: TRBD2; CDR3: CASSVWASGRSTDTQYF; DNA: TGTGCCAGCAGCGTTTGGGCTAGCGGGAGGTCCACAGATACGCAGTATTTT
V: TRBV24-1; length: 15; J: TRBJ2-7; size: NA; D: TRBD1; CDR3: CATSDDRDRGIEQYF; DNA: TGTGCCACCAGTGATGACCGGGACAGAGGGATCGAGCAGTACTTC
V: TRBV12-3/TRBV12-4; length: 13; J: TRBJ2-7; size: NA; D: NA; CDR3: CASSLVPGYEQYF; DNA: TGTGCCAGCAGTTTGGTCCCGGGCTACGAGCAGTACTTC
V: TRBV7-2; length: 15; J: TRBJ1-6; size: NA; D: TRBD1; CDR3: CASSLEGQYNSPLHF; DNA: TGTGCCAGCAGCTTAGAGGGACAGTATAATTCACCCCTCCACTTT
V: TRBV3-1/TRBV3-2; length: 15; J: TRBJ1-6; size: NA; D: TRBD1; CDR3: CASSQVTGGGSPLHF; DNA: TGTGCCAGCAGCCAGGTGACAGGGGGTGGTTCACCCCTCCACTTT
V: TRBV12-3/TRBV12-4; length: 12; J: TRBJ1-2; size: NA; D: TRBD1; CDR3: CASKEGADGYTF; DNA: TGTGCCAGCAAGGAGGGGGCGGATGGCTACACCTTC
V: TRBV19; length: 16; J: TRBJ2-3; size: few; D: NA; CDR3: CASSKLGGSITDTQYF; DNA: TGTGCCAGTAGTAAGTTAGGGGGATCAATCACAGATACGCAGTATTTT
V: TRBV25-1; length: 14; J: TRBJ2-1; size: NA; D: NA; CDR3: CASSSASQYNEQFF; DNA: TGTGCCAGCAGTAGCGCTAGCCAATACAATGAGCAGTTCTTC
V: TRBV19; length: 16; J: TRBJ1-2; size: once; D: TRBD1; CDR3: CASTRTGRSSNYGYTF; DNA: TGTGCCAGTACCAGGACAGGGAGATCGTCTAACTATGGCTACACCTTC
V: TRBV5-6; length: 15; J: TRBJ1-3; size: NA; D: TRBD1; CDR3: CASSRQGYSGNTIYF; DNA: TGTGCCAGCAGCAGACAGGGGTACTCTGGAAACACCATATATTTT
V: TRBV5-6; length: 14; J: TRBJ2-1; size: NA; D: TRBD2; CDR3: CASSLASGGDEQFF; DNA: TGTGCCAGCAGCTTAGCCAGCGGGGGCGATGAGCAGTTCTTC
V: TRBV30; length: 16; J: TRBJ1-2; size: NA; D: TRBD1; CDR3: CAWSAGQGALDYGYTF; DNA: TGTGCCTGGAGCGCAGGACAGGGCGCCCTGGACTATGGCTACACCTTC
V: TRBV14; length: 14; J: TRBJ2-1; size: NA; D: NA; CDR3: CASSLAAAPRKQFF; DNA: TGTGCCAGCAGCCTCGCAGCGGCTCCCCGGAAGCAGTTCTTC
V: TRBV13; length: 18; J: TRBJ2-1; size: NA; D: TRBD2; CDR3: CASSLLHELAGWGNEQFF; DNA: TGTGCCAGCAGCTTATTACATGAACTAGCGGGATGGGGGAATGAGCAGTTCTTC
V: TRBV10-1; length: 16; J: TRBJ2-2; size: few; D: NA; CDR3: CASSESAASNTGELFF; DNA: TGCGCCAGCAGTGAGTCGGCGGCCTCGAACACCGGGGAGCTGTTTTTT
V: TRBV10-1; length: 13; J: TRBJ1-1; size: NA; D: NA; CDR3: CASSESHKTEAFF; DNA: TGCGCCAGCAGTGAGTCTCACAAAACTGAAGCTTTCTTT
V: TRBV5-5; length: 14; J: TRBJ2-1; size: NA; D: NA; CDR3: CASSLIATNNEQFF; DNA: TGTGCCAGCAGCTTGATAGCGACGAACAATGAGCAGTTCTTC
V: TRBV13; length: 15; J: TRBJ2-1; size: NA; D: TRBD2; CDR3: CASSSRLANYNEQFF; DNA: TGTGCCAGCAGCTCCCGACTAGCGAACTACAATGAGCAGTTCTTC
V: TRBV5-1; length: 14; J: TRBJ2-7; size: NA; D: NA; CDR3: CASSEQGEGYEQYF; DNA: TGCGCCAGCAGCGAACAGGGGGAGGGTTACGAGCAGTACTTC
V: TRBV28; length: 14; J: TRBJ2-3; size: NA; D: NA; CDR3: CASSYGRGTDTQYF; DNA: TGTGCCAGCAGTTATGGCAGGGGCACAGATACGCAGTATTTT
V: TRBV24-1; length: 14; J: TRBJ2-7; size: many; D: TRBD1; CDR3: CATQGQGLEHEQYF; DNA: TGTGCCACCCAGGGACAGGGGCTCGAGCACGAGCAGTACTTC
V: TRBV6-6; length: 14; J: TRBJ2-4; size: NA; D: TRBD1; CDR3: CASSPGTGGYIQYF; DNA: TGTGCCAGCAGCCCAGGGACAGGGGGTTACATTCAGTACTTC
V: TRBV6-6; length: 15; J: TRBJ1-6; size: NA; D: NA; CDR3: CASSYSNQINSPLHF; DNA: TGTGCCAGCAGTTACTCGAATCAGATTAATTCACCCCTCCACTTT
V: TRBV9; length: 15; J: TRBJ1-2; size: few; D: NA; CDR3: CASSQPDRSNYGYTF; DNA: TGTGCCAGCAGCCAGCCGGACAGATCAAACTATGGCTACACCTTC
V: TRBV2; length: 14; J: TRBJ1-1; size: NA; D: NA; CDR3: CASSEEVGWNLAFF; DNA: TGTGCCAGCAGTGAGGAGGTGGGATGGAATTTAGCTTTCTTT
V: TRBV21-1; length: 12; J: TRBJ1-2; size: NA; D: NA; CDR3: CGPGGEDYGDTF; DNA: TGTGGCCCGGGCGGGGAGGACTATGGCGACACCTTC
V: TRBV6-4; length: 15; J: TRBJ2-1; size: few; D: NA; CDR3: CASSDASGGYNEQFF; DNA: TGTGCCAGCAGTGACGCCAGCGGAGGGTACAATGAGCAGTTCTTC
V: TRBV4-1; length: 13; J: TRBJ1-2; size: NA; D: NA; CDR3: CASSQDISGGYTF; DNA: TGCGCCAGCAGCCAAGATATATCAGGGGGCTACACCTTC
V: TRBV18; length: 15; J: TRBJ2-3; size: NA; D: NA; CDR3: CASSEVRGGTDTQYF; DNA: TGTGCCAGCTCGGAGGTCAGGGGGGGCACAGATACGCAGTATTTT
V: TRBV27; length: 11; J: TRBJ1-6; size: few; D: NA; CDR3: CASSQPGPLHF; DNA: TGTGCCAGCAGTCAACCGGGACCCCTCCACTTT
V: TRBV9; length: 18; J: TRBJ1-1; size: few; D: TRBD1; CDR3: CASSVGDRGGRMNTEAFF; DNA: TGTGCCAGCAGCGTTGGGGACAGGGGTGGTAGGATGAACACTGAAGCTTTCTTT
V: TRBV6-5; length: 14; J: TRBJ1-1; size: NA; D: NA; CDR3: CASTFDRGNTEAFF; DNA: TGTGCCAGCACGTTTGATCGGGGAAACACTGAAGCTTTCTTT
V: TRBV6-6; length: 16; J: TRBJ2-2; size: NA; D: TRBD1; CDR3: CASSYSDRVGTGELFF; DNA: TGTGCCAGCAGTTACTCGGACAGGGTGGGAACCGGGGAGCTGTTTTTT
V: TRBV18; length: 15; J: TRBJ2-5; size: NA; D: TRBD1; CDR3: CASSPGQGPEETQYF; DNA: TGTGCCAGCTCACCAGGACAGGGACCCGAAGAGACCCAGTACTTC
V: TRBV28; length: 15; J: TRBJ2-1; size: NA; D: TRBD1; CDR3: CASRRYRGPYNEQFF; DNA: TGTGCCAGCAGACGCTACAGGGGACCTTACAATGAGCAGTTCTTC
V: TRBV5-1; length: 16; J: TRBJ2-7; size: once; D: NA; CDR3: CASSLGARVSSYEQYF; DNA: TGCGCCAGCAGCTTGGGCGCTAGAGTCTCCTCCTACGAGCAGTACTTC
V: TRBV5-4; length: 14; J: TRBJ2-1; size: few; D: NA; CDR3: CASSLDQANNEQFF; DNA: TGTGCCAGCAGCTTGGATCAGGCAAACAATGAGCAGTTCTTC
V: TRBV18; length: 16; J: TRBJ1-3; size: NA; D: NA; CDR3: CASSPPASGSGNTIYF; DNA: TGTGCCAGCTCACCACCGGCCTCGGGCTCTGGAAACACCATATATTTT
V: TRBV19; length: 15; J: TRBJ2-7; size: few; D: TRBD2; CDR3: CASSISPSGRGEQYF; DNA: TGTGCCAGTAGTATTTCGCCTAGCGGGAGAGGAGAGCAGTACTTC
V: TRBV4-3; length: 17; J: TRBJ2-6; size: NA; D: TRBD2; CDR3: CASSQSGGFTGANVLTF; DNA: TGCGCCAGCAGCCAATCCGGGGGGTTTACTGGGGCCAACGTCCTGACTTTC
V: TRBV7-2; length: 15; J: TRBJ2-1; size: NA; D: TRBD2; CDR3: CASTPGGLRGNEQFF; DNA: TGTGCCAGTACTCCGGGGGGATTGAGGGGTAATGAGCAGTTCTTC
V: TRBV9; length: 12; J: TRBJ2-3; size: once; D: NA; CDR3: CASSSSGDTQYF; DNA: TGTGCCAGCAGCTCGTCGGGAGATACGCAGTATTTT
V: TRBV4-1; length: 14; J: TRBJ2-5; size: once; D: NA; CDR3: CASSPSRYLETQYF; DNA: TGCGCCAGCAGCCCGTCTCGGTACCTAGAGACCCAGTACTTC